What follows describes a single TCR beta chain. The entry originates in a study of cytomegalovirus exposure and HLA in healthy donors. The PCR contained 60 Vbeta and 13 Jbeta primers. TCRdb keeps only in-frame clones here, not all; method: immunoSEQ multiplex PCR. The repertoire includes under 150,000 clones, under 90% of them detected once, and approximately 2.4% sits in the top ten. Germline V lookup: CDR1 LNHDA, CDR2 SQIVND (reference sequence). CDR3 size: 15 residues. V was pared by 5 bases and J by 4 bases, with 17 bases between. The J gene is TRBJ1-2, the V gene TRBV19, with D possibly matching TRBD1 (6 bases). The sequence derives from a male donor in good health and CMV-seronegative. Sample: PBMCs. The CDR3 region is CASSPARRGGYGYTF. CDR3 nucleotides: TGTGCCAGTAGTCCCGCCCGGAGGGGGGGCTATGGCTACACCTTC.